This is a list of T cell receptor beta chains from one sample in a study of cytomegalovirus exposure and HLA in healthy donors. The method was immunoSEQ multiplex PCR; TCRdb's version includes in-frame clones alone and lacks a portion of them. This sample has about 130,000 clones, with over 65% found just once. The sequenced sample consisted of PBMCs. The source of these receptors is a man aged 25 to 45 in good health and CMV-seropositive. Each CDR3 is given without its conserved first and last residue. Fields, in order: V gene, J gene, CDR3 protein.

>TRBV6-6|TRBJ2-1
ATKTSGGYNEQF
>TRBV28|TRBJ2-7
ASSSPGQGAYEQY
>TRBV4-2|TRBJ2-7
ASSQVSGESYEQY
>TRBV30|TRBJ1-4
AWSVLRIRQGNEKLF
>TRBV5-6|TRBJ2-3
ASSFPPSTDTQY
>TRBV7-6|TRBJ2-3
ASSLARTGTTDTQY
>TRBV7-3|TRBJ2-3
ASSPMAGGGADTQY
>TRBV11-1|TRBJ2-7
ASGLGGGSYEQY
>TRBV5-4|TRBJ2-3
ASTDTRRSTDTQY
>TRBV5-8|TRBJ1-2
ASTTQGQPNYGYT
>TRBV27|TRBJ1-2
ATHTYRGWYGYT
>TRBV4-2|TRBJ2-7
ASSHGMLAGAYEQY
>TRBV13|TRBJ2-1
ASSPAGVGEQF
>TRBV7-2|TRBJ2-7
ASSVGLAGSYEQY
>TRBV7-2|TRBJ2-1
ASSPGLAGKNEQF